Sequencing of this T cell receptor (beta chain) was carried out in a study of T cells after yellow fever vaccination. Study overall: Preparation of fractions with low cell numbers was performed using SMART-Seq v4 Ultra Low Input.

V was trimmed by 3 bases and J by 0 bases, leaving 0 bases between them. The germline gives CDR1 MNHEY, CDR2 SMNVEV (reference sequence). The CDR3 covers 13 residues. A remark on this clonotype: The antigen is unknown.

Study-wide findings and caveats: Weaker overall, the secondary response nonetheless peaked faster (day 5 versus 15).

UMIs were added to TCR cDNA along with a universal primer site when it was made by 5'RACE template switching. MiXCR, applied by TCRdb to the 5' RACE reads, yields one record per CDR3 protein. The sample lists hundreds of thousands of distinct CDR3 sequences, around an eighth occurring once. The chain couples TRBV27 to TRBJ1-6; D ambiguous. The specimen comprised PBMCs, sampled on the day of the yellow fever booster vaccination. The TCR sequence derives from a man aged 25 to 45 who received the YFV17D yellow fever vaccine. DNA of the CDR3: TGTGCCAGCAGTTTCTCCTATAATTCACCCCTCCACTTT. Amino acids: CASSFSYNSPLHF.